This paragraph reports one T cell receptor (beta chain). The target of this receptor is not known. The record has no base qualities; no much larger clone is one base away. Counted from cysteine to phenylalanine, this CDR3 has 14 amino acids. Of all the DNA, just the CDR3 is kept, 42 bases in frame from base 1. V is pared back by 7 bases and J by 4 bases, with 16 bases lying between the germline termini. The library was made by the immunoSEQ multiplex PCR assay. Regarding the original processing steps: Preprocessing removed nonproductive sequences and CDR3s not starting with C, not ending with F or W, or shorter than 7 amino acids. The MANAFEST web app identified antigen-specific clonotypes based on expansion compared with the reference and other culture wells. A clone was considered positive if significant expansion relative to the reference culture was observed in 2 of 3 replicate wells at an FDR below 0.05. A further requirement for positive clones was significant expansion compared with all other tandem wells, along with an odds ratio above 5. Pairwise Levenshtein distance, computed with the stringdist R package after three terminal residues were trimmed from each end, was used as the measure of CDR3 homology. TCRdb's version of the immuneACCESS table is confined to in-frame rearrangements and falls short of the full clone set. An unresolved V gene accounts for under half of the shortfall where checked; the remainder is of unknown origin. The V and J calls and clone size were taken over from that table, and D and trimming were inferred from the DNA. A total of around 20,000 clones appear in this sample, 60% to 80% of them only once. The leading ten clones occupy approximately 11% of the sample.

The sample is drawn from a study of CD4 T cells in relation to SARS-CoV-2 and coronaviruses (dated by TCRdb to the early 2020s). General notes on the study: The ViraFEST assay cultured PBMCs with antigen for nine to ten days, then sequenced TCR beta CDR3s to find antigen-specific clonal expansions. The negative reference condition was either a culture with an HIV-1 Nef peptide pool or a culture with no peptide. Patient-derived lymphoblastoid cell lines were used to map the HLA restriction of shared crossreactive spike epitopes. At the level of individual TCR clonotypes, the study evaluated whether memory CD4+ T cells crossreact between the spike proteins of SARS-CoV-2 and those of common cold coronaviruses. Samples from three pre-COVID donors and the naive versus memory experiments were sequenced with the Adaptive Biotechnologies TCR-sequencing kit; other data were Illumina-based. For other donors in the study, expansion assays were sequenced with a different, Illumina-based TCR-beta assay.

CD4+ T cells from unexposed donors were collected before the COVID-19 pandemic (2011-2018). After about 10 days of culture, CD4+ T cells were isolated with the EasySep CD4+ T cell isolation kit. As cell number allowed, CD4+ T cells from unexposed donors were tested for reactivity to SARS-CoV-2 S and N and to four common cold coronavirus spike pools. PBMCs were cultured at about 1.9 million per well in IMDM supplemented with around 5% human AB serum and about 9.3 IU/ml IL-2. Half of the culture medium was replaced with fresh IL-2-containing medium on days 3 and 7. In general, triplicate replicate wells were used for every peptide culture condition. Leukapheresis product for the unexposed donors was bought commercially. Ficoll-Paque PLUS gradient centrifugation was used to isolate PBMCs from either whole blood or leukapheresis product. PBMCs were either cryopreserved at -140°C or used fresh in the expansion assay. The QIAamp Micro DNA Kit was used to extract genomic DNA from the CD4+ T cells.

Summary of the overall study and its limitations: Small numbers of patients and of tested TCRs limited the study. Compared with monoreactive clones, crossreactive clones had significantly weaker SARS-CoV-2-driven expansion, a result consistent with antigenic imprinting. In roughly two thirds of donors, memory CD4+ clonotypes turned up that crossrecognized SARS-CoV-2 and at least one common cold coronavirus spike. No donor contributed both pre-pandemic and post-infection samples, which limited tracing the source of pre-existing responses. Crossreactivity analysis centred on spike protein, so crossreactivity against other viral proteins was not assessed.

The TCR originated in a human donor in good health. The chain links TRBV23-1 with TRBJ2-5; the D segment could be TRBD2, given 5 matching bases. TRBV23-1 is sorted into the ORF group, with uncertain function. Sequencing was performed on CD4+ T cells from PBMCs, cultured in vitro. DNA sequence: TGCGCCAGCACCCGAACGGGGTACGGAGAGACCCAGTACTTC. This yields the protein CASTRTGYGETQYF.